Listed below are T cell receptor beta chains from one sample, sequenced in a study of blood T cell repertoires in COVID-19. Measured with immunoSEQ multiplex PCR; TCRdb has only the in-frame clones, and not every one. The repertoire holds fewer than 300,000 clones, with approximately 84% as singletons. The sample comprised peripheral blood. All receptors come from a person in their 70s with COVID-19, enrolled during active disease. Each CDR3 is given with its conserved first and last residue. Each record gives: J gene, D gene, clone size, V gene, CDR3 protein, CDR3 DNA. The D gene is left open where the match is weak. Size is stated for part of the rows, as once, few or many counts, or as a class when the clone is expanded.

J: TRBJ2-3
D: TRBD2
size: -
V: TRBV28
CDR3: CASSRGLAGVRDTQYF
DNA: TGTGCCAGCAGCCGGGGACTAGCGGGAGTACGGGATACGCAGTATTTT

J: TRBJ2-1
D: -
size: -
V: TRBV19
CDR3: CASSATNRQFF
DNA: TGTGCCAGTAGTGCCACTAATAGGCAGTTCTTC

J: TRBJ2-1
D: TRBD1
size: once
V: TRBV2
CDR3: CASDRGDRGFYNEQFF
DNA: TGTGCCAGTGACCGCGGGGACAGGGGGTTCTACAATGAGCAGTTCTTC

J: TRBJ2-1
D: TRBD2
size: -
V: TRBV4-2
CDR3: CASSQQGTSGRGAEQFF
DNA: TGTGCCAGCAGCCAACAAGGGACTAGCGGGAGGGGCGCAGAGCAGTTCTTC

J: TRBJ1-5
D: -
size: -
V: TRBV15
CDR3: CATSREGRVYQPQHF
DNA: TGTGCCACCAGCAGAGAGGGGCGAGTATATCAGCCCCAGCATTTT

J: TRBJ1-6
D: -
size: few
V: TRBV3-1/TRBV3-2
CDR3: CASSQPQGRGLSF
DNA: TGTGCCAGCAGCCAACCACAGGGTCGGGGTCTTAGCTTT

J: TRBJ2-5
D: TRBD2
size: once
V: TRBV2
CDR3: CASNSLAGGQETQYF
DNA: TGTGCCAGCAACTCGCTAGCGGGGGGGCAAGAGACCCAGTACTTC

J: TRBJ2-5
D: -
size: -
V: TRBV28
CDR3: CASSPSKAGALQETQYF
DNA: TGTGCCAGCAGTCCTTCTAAAGCGGGTGCTCTCCAAGAGACCCAGTACTTC

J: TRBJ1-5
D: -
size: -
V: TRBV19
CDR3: CASSIQAGYQPQHF
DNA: TGTGCCAGTAGTATACAAGCAGGGTATCAGCCCCAGCATTTT

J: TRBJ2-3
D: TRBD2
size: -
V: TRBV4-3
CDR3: CASSRGGVQRTDTQYF
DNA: TGCGCCAGCAGCCGCGGGGGAGTGCAACGCACAGATACGCAGTATTTT

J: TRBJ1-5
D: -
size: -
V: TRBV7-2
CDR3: CASSSPTGNQPQHF
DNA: TGTGCCAGCAGCTCGCCTACAGGGAATCAGCCCCAGCATTTT

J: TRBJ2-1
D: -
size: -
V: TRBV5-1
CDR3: CASSFVRSNEQFF
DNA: TGCGCCAGCAGCTTTGTCAGAAGCAATGAGCAGTTCTTC

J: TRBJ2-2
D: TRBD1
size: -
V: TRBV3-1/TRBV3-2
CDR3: CASTDRGNTGELFF
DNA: TGTGCCAGCACGGACAGGGGGAACACCGGGGAGCTGTTTTTT

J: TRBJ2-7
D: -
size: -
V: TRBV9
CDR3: CASSVGDTRSYEQYF
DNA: TGTGCCAGCAGCGTAGGGGACACGCGCTCCTACGAGCAGTACTTC

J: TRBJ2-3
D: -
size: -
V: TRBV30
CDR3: CAWSVGGSSTDTQYF
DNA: TGTGCCTGGAGTGTAGGCGGGTCTAGCACAGATACGCAGTATTTT